This T cell receptor (beta chain) was sequenced in a study of T-cell memory formation after mild COVID-19. General study results and limits: Clones that contracted from day 15 to 85 were balanced CD4/CD8, while later expanders leaned CD4+.

Trimming cost V 3 bases and J 1 base; bases outside gene matches: 9. The germline gives CDR1 SQVTM, CDR2 ANQGSEA. The CDR3 has 17 amino acids. Points on this clonotype: Its antigen is still unknown.

TCRdb itself ran the 5' RACE reads through MiXCR, one entry per CDR3 protein. The sample yields about 250,000 distinct CDR3 sequences, roughly 14% seen once. The chain recombines TRBV29-1 with TRBJ2-1; 10 bases line up with TRBD2. The origin of this receptor is an adult woman who had mild COVID-19 (a few samples of this study predate the infection). Cell type and time point are not known. The sequenced sample was PBMCs or a T cell subset sorted from them (not recorded which). The CDR3 here is CSVDGLAGVGSYNEQFF. The CDR3 coding sequence is TGCAGCGTTGACGGGCTAGCGGGAGTTGGTTCCTACAATGAGCAGTTCTTC.